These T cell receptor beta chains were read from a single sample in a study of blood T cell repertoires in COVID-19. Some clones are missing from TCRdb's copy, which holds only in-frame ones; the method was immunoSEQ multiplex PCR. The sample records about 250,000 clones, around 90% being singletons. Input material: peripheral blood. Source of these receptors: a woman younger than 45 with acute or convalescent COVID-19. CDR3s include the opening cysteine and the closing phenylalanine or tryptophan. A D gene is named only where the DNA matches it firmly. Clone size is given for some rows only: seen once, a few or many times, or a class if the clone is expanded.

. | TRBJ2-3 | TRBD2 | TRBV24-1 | TGTGCCACCAGTGGGAGCGGGAGGGGATTTGATACGCAGTATTTT | CATSGSGRGFDTQYF
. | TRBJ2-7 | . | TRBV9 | TGTGCCAGCAGCGTAGGGGCAGGCGAAAGGTACGAGCAGTACTTC | CASSVGAGERYEQYF
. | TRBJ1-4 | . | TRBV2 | TGTGCCGATCGGGGGGCTAATGAAAAACTGTTTTTT | CADRGANEKLFF
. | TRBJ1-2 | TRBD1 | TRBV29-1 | TGCAGCGTTGACCAGGGGGCGTTGGGCTACACCTTC | CSVDQGALGYTF
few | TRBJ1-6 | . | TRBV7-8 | TGTGCCAGCAGCTTAGTTGCCACAGATAATTCACCCCTCCACTTT | CASSLVATDNSPLHF
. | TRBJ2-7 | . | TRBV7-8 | TGTGCCAGCAGCTTAGCAGCGGGTTGGTCTGGGGAGCAGTACTTC | CASSLAAGWSGEQYF
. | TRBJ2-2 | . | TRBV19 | TGTGCCAGTTTTGCAGGGTGGGGAACCGGGGAGCTGTTTTTT | CASFAGWGTGELFF
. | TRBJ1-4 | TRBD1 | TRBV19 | TGTGCCACCTCAGGGGGATTAGATGAAAAACTGTTTTTT | CATSGGLDEKLFF
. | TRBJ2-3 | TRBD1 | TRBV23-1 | TGCGCCAGCAGTCAATCCTACGAACTACACGCCGGGACAGGGTCTGGGACAGATACGCAGTATTTT | CASSQSYELHAGTGSGTDTQYF
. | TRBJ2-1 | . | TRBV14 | TGTGCCAGCAGCCAAGTTCGGGGATACTCCTACAATGAGCAGTTCTTC | CASSQVRGYSYNEQFF
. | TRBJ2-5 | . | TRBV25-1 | TGTGCCAGCAGTGACTGGGCCCAGCAAGAGACCCAGTACTTC | CASSDWAQQETQYF
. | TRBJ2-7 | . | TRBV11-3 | TGTGCCAGCAGCTTAGACTCCGGGACTTACTACGAGCAGTACTTC | CASSLDSGTYYEQYF
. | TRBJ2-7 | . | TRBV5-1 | TGCGCCAGCAGCCCTAGACGATCGCTGGGGGGGCATAGCTCCTACGAGCAGTACTTC | CASSPRRSLGGHSSYEQYF
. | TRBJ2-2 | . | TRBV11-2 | TGTGCCAGCAGCTTAGATCTTTTCGGGGGAGAGAACACCGGGGAGCTGTTTTTT | CASSLDLFGGENTGELFF
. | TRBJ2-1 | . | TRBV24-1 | TGTGCCACCAGTGATTTGTACGGGGACAATGAGCAGTTCTTC | CATSDLYGDNEQFF
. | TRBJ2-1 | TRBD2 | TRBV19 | TGTGCCAGTGTCGGCGATAGCGGGAATTCAGGGGAGCAGTTCTTC | CASVGDSGNSGEQFF
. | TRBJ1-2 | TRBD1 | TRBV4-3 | TGCGCCAGCAGCCAAAGCCCGGGACAGGGCCGCTACACCTTC | CASSQSPGQGRYTF
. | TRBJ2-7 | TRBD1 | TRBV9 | TGTGCCAGCAGCGTAGGAAGGGACAGGACCTACGAGCAGTACTTC | CASSVGRDRTYEQYF
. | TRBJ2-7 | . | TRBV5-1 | TGCGCCAGCAGCTTTACTAGCTCCTACGAGCAGTACTTC | CASSFTSSYEQYF
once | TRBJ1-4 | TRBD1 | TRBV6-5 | TGTGCCAGCAGCGGACAGGGAATGCTGTTTTTT | CASSGQGMLFF
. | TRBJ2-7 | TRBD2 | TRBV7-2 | TGTGCCAGCAGCTTAGGGTTTGGGGGGAGGGCCGAGCAGTACTTC | CASSLGFGGRAEQYF
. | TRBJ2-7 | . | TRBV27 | TGTGCCAGCAGTCCCAGCGCCCAGGGGAACGGGCAATACGAGCAGTACTTC | CASSPSAQGNGQYEQYF